These T cell receptor beta chains were read from a single sample in a study of Ad26.COV2.S vaccination and SARS-CoV-2 variants. The method was immunoSEQ multiplex PCR; TCRdb's version includes in-frame clones alone and lacks a portion of them. The table has a few hundred thousand clones, roughly nine tenths seen once. The source was peripheral blood, collected in a trial of Ad26.COV2.S vaccine versus placebo. These receptors were taken from a person between 18 and 60 years old who received the Ad26.COV2.S COVID-19 vaccine or a placebo. CDR3s include the opening cysteine and the closing phenylalanine or tryptophan. The D gene is left open where the match is weak. Clone size, where shown, is once, few, many, or a class for clones that have expanded.

cdr3_aa cdr3_nt j_call clone_size d_call v_call cdr3_length
CASRPTGTGANVLTF TGTGCCAGCAGGCCGACAGGGACTGGGGCCAACGTCCTGACTTTC TRBJ2-6 - TRBD1 TRBV6-5 15
CASSYSPSGSDTQYF TGTGCCAGCAGTTACTCGCCTAGCGGGAGTGATACGCAGTATTTT TRBJ2-3 once TRBD2 TRBV6-5 15
CASSQELGQSPF TGTGCCAGCAGCCAAGAATTGGGACAGAGTCCCTTC TRBJ2-4 - TRBD1 TRBV3-1/TRBV3-2 12
CASSPALLVTDTQYF TGTGCCAGCAGCCCGGCATTGCTCGTCACAGATACGCAGTATTTT TRBJ2-3 - - TRBV6-5 15
CASNIRGAVNQPQHF TGTGCCAGCAATATTAGGGGCGCGGTCAATCAGCCCCAGCATTTT TRBJ1-5 - - TRBV28 15
CASRDLTNEQFF TGTGCCAGCAGGGACTTGACTAATGAGCAGTTCTTC TRBJ2-1 once - TRBV6-5 12
CASSLHVGDTEAFF TGTGCCAGCTCACTACATGTTGGGGACACTGAAGCTTTCTTT TRBJ1-1 - - TRBV11-2 14
CASSLRRTGETGELFF TGTGCCAGCAGCTTAAGGAGGACAGGGGAAACCGGGGAGCTGTTTTTT TRBJ2-2 - TRBD1 TRBV11-3 16
CASLRVIGSPLHF TGTGCCAGCCTACGGGTAATAGGTTCACCCCTCCACTTT TRBJ1-6 - - TRBV5-8 13
CASRGEYYNQPQHF TGTGCCAGTAGGGGGGAATATTACAATCAGCCCCAGCATTTT TRBJ1-5 - - TRBV19 14
CAIQGLAETQYF TGTGCAATACAGGGGCTTGCGGAGACCCAGTACTTC TRBJ2-5 - TRBD1 TRBV10-3 12
CASNSLGGEQYF TGTGCCAGCAACTCCCTAGGGGGCGAGCAGTACTTC TRBJ2-7 - - TRBV12-3/TRBV12-4 12
CASNSLVSGNTIYF TGTGCCAGCAACTCACTTGTTTCTGGAAACACCATATATTTT TRBJ1-3 - - TRBV7-9 14
CASRRQDNTGELFF TGTGCCAGCAGAAGACAGGATAACACCGGGGAGCTGTTTTTT TRBJ2-2 - - TRBV6-6 14
CASSRGDTEAFF TGTGCCAGCAGCCGCGGGGACACTGAAGCTTTCTTT TRBJ1-1 - - TRBV12-3/TRBV12-4 12
CASSRMPSGTDTQYF TGTGCCAGCAGCCGAATGCCTAGCGGAACAGATACGCAGTATTTT TRBJ2-3 once TRBD2 TRBV7-3 15
CSVEFRYDEAFF TGCAGCGTTGAATTTAGATATGATGAAGCTTTCTTT TRBJ1-1 - - TRBV29-1 12
CASSQSWQGFGGYTF TGCGCCAGCAGTCAATCATGGCAGGGCTTCGGTGGCTACACCTTC TRBJ1-2 - - TRBV23-1 15
CASSIGLAGPIQETQYF TGTGCCAGTAGTATCGGGTTAGCGGGGCCTATCCAAGAGACCCAGTACTTC TRBJ2-5 once TRBD2 TRBV19 17
CATSDLDEDRDYEQYF TGTGCCACCAGTGATTTGGATGAAGACCGTGACTACGAGCAGTACTTC TRBJ2-7 - - TRBV24-1 16
CASSQGRLGDQPQHF TGCGCCAGCAGCCAAGGTCGGCTTGGAGATCAGCCCCAGCATTTT TRBJ1-5 - - TRBV4-1 15
CASSGEMNTEAFF TGTGCCAGCAGTGGGGAAATGAACACTGAAGCTTTCTTT TRBJ1-1 - - TRBV2 13
CASRFQAGTAYGYTF TGCGCCAGCAGATTCCAAGCCGGGACAGCATATGGCTACACCTTC TRBJ1-2 - TRBD1 TRBV5-1 15
CASSRHSGINYGYTF TGCGCCAGCAGCCGCCATTCCGGGATAAACTATGGCTACACCTTC TRBJ1-2 - - TRBV4-3 15
CASSQGQSTNYGYTF TGCGCCAGCAGCCAAGGACAAAGTACTAACTATGGCTACACCTTC TRBJ1-2 - - TRBV4-1 15
CASSQDPLAGVETQYF TGCGCCAGCAGCCAAGATCCCCTAGCGGGGGTGGAGACCCAGTACTTC TRBJ2-5 - TRBD2 TRBV4-3 16
CASSPSRAGLTDTQYF TGTGCCAGCAGCCCTAGTAGAGCGGGGTTAACAGATACGCAGTATTTT TRBJ2-3 - TRBD2 TRBV7-9 16
CASSDDRGSSGELFF TGCGCCAGCAGCGATGACAGGGGGTCCTCCGGGGAGCTGTTTTTT TRBJ2-2 - TRBD1 TRBV5-1 15
CASSSLGGVSGETQYF TGTGCCAGCAGTTCCCTCGGAGGAGTTAGCGGAGAGACCCAGTACTTC TRBJ2-5 once - TRBV6-5 16
CASSAGTVSEQFF TGTGCCAGTAGTGCTGGGACAGTGAGTGAGCAGTTCTTC TRBJ2-1 - TRBD1 TRBV19 13
CASSLKGPQETQYF TGTGCCAGCAGTTTGAAGGGTCCCCAAGAGACCCAGTACTTC TRBJ2-5 - - TRBV6-2/TRBV6-3 14
CASSPHQNTEAFF TGTGCCAGCAGCCCACACCAGAACACTGAAGCTTTCTTT TRBJ1-1 - - TRBV7-9 13
CASSNSINEQFF TGTGCCAGCAGTAACTCGATTAATGAGCAGTTCTTC TRBJ2-1 medium-sized - TRBV6-4 12
CASSQDWRGAYGYTF TGCGCCAGCAGCCAAGATTGGCGGGGGGCCTATGGCTACACCTTC TRBJ1-2 - - TRBV4-3 15
CASSLSGGQPQHF TGTGCCAGCAGTTTGTCAGGGGGTCAGCCCCAGCATTTT TRBJ1-5 - TRBD1 TRBV12-3/TRBV12-4 13
CASSQLWGTGENTEAFF TGTGCCAGCAGTCAACTATGGGGGACAGGAGAGAACACTGAAGCTTTCTTT TRBJ1-1 once TRBD1 TRBV7-6 17
CSVLGQGDTEAFF TGCAGCGTCCTGGGACAGGGGGACACTGAAGCTTTCTTT TRBJ1-1 - TRBD1 TRBV29-1 13
CASSRDSNQPQHF TGTGCCAGTAGCCGGGACAGCAATCAGCCCCAGCATTTT TRBJ1-5 - - TRBV19 13
CASSQEVVLNTEAFF TGTGCCAGCAGCCAAGAGGTGGTTCTGAACACTGAAGCTTTCTTT TRBJ1-1 - - TRBV14 15
CASSLGSPHWFF TGTGCCAGCAGCTTGGGGTCCCCCCATTGGTTCTTC TRBJ2-1 - - TRBV5-6 12
CASSLNPANTGELFF TGTGCCAGCAGCTTAAATCCAGCGAACACCGGGGAGCTGTTTTTT TRBJ2-2 once - TRBV7-6 15
CASSLEVAGYNEQFF TGCGCCAGCAGCTTGGAGGTAGCGGGATACAATGAGCAGTTCTTC TRBJ2-1 - TRBD2 TRBV5-1 15
CASSPGVPGDHNEQFF TGTGCCAGCAGCCCAGGTGTGCCGGGAGATCACAATGAGCAGTTCTTC TRBJ2-1 - - TRBV7-6 16
CASSLDRAAGGYNEQFF TGTGCCAGCAGCTTAGATCGGGCAGCGGGGGGGTACAATGAGCAGTTCTTC TRBJ2-1 - TRBD2 TRBV11-2 17
CASSPGLLDGGYTF TGTGCCAGCAGCCCCGGGTTGCTGGATGGTGGCTACACCTTC TRBJ1-2 - - TRBV11-2 14